Each of the 32 T cell receptor beta chains below was sequenced from the same sample in a study of blood T cell repertoires in COVID-19. Here immunoSEQ multiplex PCR was the method, and the copy in TCRdb shows in-frame clones only, minus some. The sample includes about 15,000 clones, about 89% of them seen just once. What was sequenced was peripheral blood. These receptors were collected from a woman aged 70-85 years in a cohort sampled during active or convalescent COVID-19.

This chain joins TRBV6-6 and TRBJ2-7; 15 bases fit TRBD2. Germline values: CDR1 MNHNY, CDR2 SVGAGI (reference sequence). The CDR3 length is 17 residues. V lost 5 bases to trimming and J lost 3 bases; unmatched junction nucleotides: 8. The CDR3 DNA is TGTGCCAGCAGTCACCGAAGGACTAGCGGGGGGGACTACGAGCAGTACTTC. Protein sequence: CASSHRRTSGGDYEQYF.

Notes on this clone: The sample holds other DNA sequences that translate to the same CDR3. This chain links TRBV28 with TRBJ1-1, with D perhaps matching TRBD1 (5 bases). The V gene lost 5 bases and the J gene lost 5 bases, with 21 bases spanning the gap. The CDR3 extends over 16 amino acids. CDR1 MDHEN and CDR2 SYDVKM come from the germline V gene. The CDR3 sequence is CASSPHPGGGKTEAFF. Written as DNA, the CDR3 is TGTGCCAGCAGTCCCCATCCCGGGGGAGGAAAAACTGAAGCTTTCTTT.

This chain uses TRBV27 with TRBJ2-7, with D perhaps TRBD1 (6 bases). The CDR3 contains 13 residues. Trimming shortened V by 5 bases and J by 1 base, and 9 bases separated the two germline ends. CDR1 and CDR2 (germline): MNHEY, SMNVEV (reference sequence). In DNA form, the CDR3 reads TGTGCCAGCAGTCACAGGGTTTCCTACGAGCAGTACTTC. Translation: CASSHRVSYEQYF.

CDR3 region: CASSFGGRNSPLHF. The CDR3 nucleotides are TGTGCCAGCAGCTTCGGGGGGCGCAATTCACCCCTCCACTTT. The chain employs TRBV7-2 and TRBJ1-6; D perhaps matches TRBD1 (6 bases). The germline V gene encodes CDR1 SGHTA and CDR2 FQGNSA. V dropped 3 bases and J dropped 7 bases, with 10 bases sitting between them. This CDR3 comprises 14 residues.

J is TRBJ1-2 and V is TRBV2, with a possible D match to TRBD1 (5 bases). Germline loops: CDR1 SNHLY, CDR2 FYNNEI. Trimming left V 5 bases short and J 1 base short, with 8 bases between. The CDR3 covers 13 residues. CDR3 sequence (DNA): TGTGCCAGCAGTCGGGGGGTTAACTATGGCTACACCTTC. Encoded protein: CASSRGVNYGYTF. Variable domain in full (rest from reference TRBV2 and TRBJ1-2): EPEVTQTPSHQVTQMGQEVILRCVPISNHLYFYWYRQILGQKVEFLVSFYNNEISEKSEIFDDQFSVERPDGSNFTLKIRSTKLEDSAMYFCASSRGVNYGYTFGSGTRLTVV.

The gene calls are TRBV5-4 and TRBJ1-2, with D possibly matching TRBD1 (5 bases). V gave up 4 bases and J gave up 3 bases, with 10 bases separating them. The CDR3 has 13 residues. CDR1 SGHNT and CDR2 YYREEE come from the germline V gene (reference sequence). CDR3 region: CASSLSQDYGYTF. The CDR3 nucleotides read TGTGCCAGCAGCCTTTCACAGGACTATGGCTACACCTTC.

CDR3 sequence (DNA): TGTGCCAGCAGTGACGGACAGGGGTCGACTGAAGCTTTCTTT. This gives the protein CASSDGQGSTEAFF. The rearrangement links TRBV6-1 to TRBJ1-1; 9 bases fit TRBD1. The V gene's germline CDR1 is MNHNS and CDR2 SASEGT. V lost 3 bases to trimming and J lost 5 bases; unmatched junction nucleotides: 4. This CDR3 has 14 residues.

This clone was found a few times. This rearrangement joins TRBV7-9 to TRBJ2-1; 8 nucleotides agree with TRBD1. This CDR3 contains 15 residues. The J segment lost 6 bases and the V segment lost 1 base, leaving 5 bases of the junction unmatched. Germline lookup yields CDR1 SEHNR and CDR2 FQNEAQ (reference sequence). CDR3 protein: CASSLGDRLSNEQFF. The CDR3 bases are TGTGCCAGCAGCTTAGGGGACAGGCTCAGCAATGAGCAGTTCTTC.

The chain has TRBV4-2 and TRBJ2-7; 9 nucleotides align to TRBD2. This CDR3 spans 15 amino acids. V shed 4 bases, J shed 0 bases, and the junction held 4 bases outside the gene matches. The germline V gene encodes CDR1 LGHNA and CDR2 YNFKEQ. This chain's CDR3 is CASSRGLAFSYEQYF. Here the CDR3 DNA reads TGTGCCAGCAGCCGCGGACTAGCGTTCTCCTACGAGCAGTACTTC.

The rearrangement joins TRBV6-4 to TRBJ1-2, with D tentatively TRBD1 (6 bases). V was clipped by 2 bases and J by 8 bases, with 21 bases between them. This CDR3 is built from 16 residues. Germline V CDR1 and CDR2: MRHNA, SNTAGT. The CDR3 DNA sequence: TGTGCCAGCAGTGACGGCGGGGGGGCCCAACGGAGAGGCTACACCTTC. It yields the protein CASSDGGGAQRRGYTF.

The chain couples TRBV4-3 to TRBJ2-1; a weak D match, TRBD2 (5 bases). This CDR3 is built from 16 residues. Looked up from germline, CDR1 is LGHNA and CDR2 is YSLEER. Trimming removed 0 bases at V and 2 bases at J, with 11 bases between. In DNA form, the CDR3 reads TGCGCCAGCAGCCAAGATACGGTAGCGCCCTACAATGAGCAGTTCTTC. The encoded protein is CASSQDTVAPYNEQFF.

DNA for the CDR3: TGTGCCAGCAGTCCGACGGGGGTTGAGCAGTTCTTC. Its protein product is CASSPTGVEQFF. The V gene is TRBV3-1 (or the pseudogene TRBV3-2), the J gene TRBJ2-1, with a possible D match to TRBD2 (6 bases). This CDR3 region has 12 residues. The V end lost 6 bases, the J end lost 9 bases, and 12 bases lay between the germline ends. The germline V gene has CDR1 LGHDT and CDR2 YNNKEL (reference sequence).

The rearrangement joins TRBV28 to TRBJ1-1, with 8 bases that match TRBD1. Trimming at V came to 2 bases and at J to 3 bases, leaving 2 bases not matched to a gene. The CDR3 is made up of 14 amino acids. The germline V gene has CDR1 MDHEN and CDR2 SYDVKM. CDR3 loop: CASSLHRGDTEAFF. The CDR3 region has the DNA TGTGCCAGCAGTTTACACAGGGGGGACACTGAAGCTTTCTTT. Drawing the rest from reference TRBV28 and TRBJ1-1, the complete variable domain is DVKVTQSSRYLVKRTGEKVFLECVQDMDHENMFWYRQDPGLGLRLIYFSYDVKMKEKGDIPEGYSVSREKKERFSLILESASTNQTSMYLCASSLHRGDTEAFFGQGTRLTVV.

The chain uses TRBV2 and TRBJ2-3; D is uncertain. V was shortened by 8 bases and J by 4 bases, with 13 bases between the two germline ends. CDR1 is SNHLY, CDR2 FYNNEI, per germline. The CDR3 has 13 residues. This CDR3 reads CASCRQAPDTQYF. The CDR3 DNA sequence: TGTGCCAGCTGCAGGCAGGCCCCAGATACGCAGTATTTT. The full variable domain, its missing parts supplied by reference TRBV2 and TRBJ2-3, is EPEVTQTPSHQVTQMGQEVILRCVPISNHLYFYWYRQILGQKVEFLVSFYNNEISEKSEIFDDQFSVERPDGSNFTLKIRSTKLEDSAMYFCASCRQAPDTQYFGPGTRLTVL.

The rearrangement uses TRBV7-2 and TRBJ2-7, with 10 bases lining up with TRBD2. Unmatched junction bases numbered 4, after V lost 1 base and J lost 4 bases. There are 15 residues in the CDR3. Germline CDR1 SGHTA, CDR2 FQGNSA. Written as DNA, the CDR3 is TGTGCCAGCAGCTTAGGGACTAGCGGACTTTACGAGCAGTACTTC. It translates to CASSLGTSGLYEQYF.

The genes are TRBV27 and TRBJ1-1; a weak D match, TRBD1 (6 bases). The germline V gene encodes CDR1 MNHEY and CDR2 SMNVEV (reference sequence). Trimming removed 1 base at V and 3 bases at J, with 12 bases between. CDR3 length: 15 amino acids. The CDR3 region has the DNA TGTGCCAGCAGTTTATGGGCAGGGGTTGACACTGAAGCTTTCTTT. Translated, it gives CASSLWAGVDTEAFF.

CDR3 protein: CASSYRPDFTEAFF. The CDR3 bases are TGTGCCAGCAGTTACCGGCCGGACTTCACTGAAGCTTTCTTT. This sequence joins TRBV6-2 or TRBV6-3 and TRBJ1-1; D gene unclear. The CDR3 has 14 residues. The germline gives CDR1 MNHEY, CDR2 SVGEGT. Trimming removed 2 bases from V and 4 bases from J, with 11 bases in between.

This chain joins TRBV5-4 and TRBJ1-4; TRBD1 might be the D (6 bases). Trimming removed 1 base at V and 4 bases at J, with 11 bases between. The CDR3 contains 15 residues. Germline CDR1 SGHNT, CDR2 YYREEE (reference sequence). The CDR3 spells CASSLRGGLNEKLFF. Here the CDR3 DNA reads TGTGCCAGCAGCTTGAGGGGGGGGCTTAATGAAAAACTGTTTTTT.

The chain has TRBV12-3 or TRBV12-4 and TRBJ2-1; D is unresolved. This CDR3 spans 13 amino acids. Trimming cost V 3 bases and J 9 bases, with 12 bases left between them. CDR3: CASSFATSSEQFF. As DNA, the CDR3 is TGTGCCAGCAGTTTTGCGACTTCAAGTGAGCAGTTCTTC.

The J gene is TRBJ1-2, the V gene TRBV29-1; D gene unclear. Trimming took off 2 bases at V and 0 bases at J, with 10 bases between the two ends. Per the germline V gene, CDR1 is SQVTM and CDR2 is ANQGSEA. This CDR3 contains 14 residues. The CDR3 nucleotides are TGCAGCGTTGAATTCCATCCAGCTAACTATGGCTACACCTTC. Translating it yields CSVEFHPANYGYTF.

The chain combines TRBV7-2 with TRBJ2-4, with D tentatively TRBD2 (5 bases). The CDR3 totals 17 residues. V lost 5 bases and J lost 1, with 18 bases in between. Germline loops: CDR1 SGHTA, CDR2 FQGNSA. CDR3 coding DNA: TGTGCCAGCAGCCAGCTAGCCCACACGTGGGCCAAAAACATTCAGTACTTC. It translates to CASSQLAHTWAKNIQYF.

This chain joins TRBV15 and TRBJ1-1; D gene unclear. CDR1 and CDR2 (germline): LNHNV, YYDKDF (reference sequence). V dropped 3 bases and J dropped 0 bases, with 8 bases sitting between them. The CDR3 has 14 residues. The CDR3 is CATSSLTVNTEAFF. The CDR3, as DNA: TGTGCCACCAGCAGTTTAACAGTGAACACTGAAGCTTTCTTT.

The chain employs TRBV7-9 and TRBJ2-5; the D gene is possibly TRBD2 (6 bases). This CDR3 contains 14 residues. The germline CDR1 and CDR2 sequences are SEHNR and FQNEAQ (reference sequence). V shed 5 bases and J shed 2 bases, with 12 bases lying between them. The chain's CDR3 is CASSGGTGQETQYF. CDR3 in DNA: TGTGCCAGCAGCGGCGGGACTGGACAAGAGACCCAGTACTTC.

V usage is TRBV24-1 and J usage is TRBJ2-1; D is perhaps TRBD2 (7 bases). Germline-derived CDR1 and CDR2 are KGHDR and SFDVKD. The CDR3 totals 17 residues. V was clipped by 4 bases and J by 2 bases, with 17 bases between them. This CDR3 reads CATSDPLGGGAYNEQFF. In nucleotides, the CDR3 is TGTGCCACCAGTGACCCACTAGGGGGAGGGGCCTACAATGAGCAGTTCTTC.

This chain connects TRBV11-2 to TRBJ2-7, with TRBD1 matching 10 bases. V shed 7 bases, J shed 2 bases, and the junction held 8 bases outside the gene matches. The CDR3 loop spans 15 amino acids. The germline V gene has CDR1 SGHAT and CDR2 FQNNGV. CDR3: CASTHRQGATYEQYF. In nucleotides, the CDR3 is TGTGCCAGCACCCACCGACAGGGGGCTACCTACGAGCAGTACTTC. The complete variable domain, with remaining parts taken from reference TRBV11-2 and TRBJ2-7, reads EAGVAQSPRYKIIEKRQSVAFWCNPISGHATLYWYQQILGQGPKLLIQFQNNGVVDDSQLPKDRFSAERLKGVDSTLKIQPAKLEDSAVYLCASTHRQGATYEQYFGPGTRLTVT.

The chain recombines TRBV5-1 with TRBJ2-1; 8 bases match TRBD2. Germline trimming cut 0 bases from V and 9 bases from J; bases unmatched to any gene: 11. The CDR3 spans 16 residues. Germline V gives CDR1 SGHRS, CDR2 YFSETQ. The CDR3 nucleotides are TGCGCCAGCAGCTTGGTGGCGGGGGGCCCTCCGAGTGAGCAGTTCTTC. Its protein is CASSLVAGGPPSEQFF.

V is TRBV6-5 and J is TRBJ2-2, with 10 bases matching TRBD2. V dropped 0 bases and J dropped 7; count of bases not matched to a gene: 5. Germline V lookup: CDR1 MNHEY, CDR2 SVGAGI. This CDR3 comprises 16 residues. The CDR3 nucleotides read TGTGCCAGCAGTTACTCGAGACTAGCGGGCCTCGGGGAGCTGTTTTTT. Its protein is CASSYSRLAGLGELFF.

This rearrangement joins TRBV28 to TRBJ2-5; TRBD1 matches at 10 bases. There are 16 residues in the CDR3. J lost 8 bases, V lost 4 bases, and 13 bases had no gene match. Germline V CDR1 and CDR2: MDHEN, SYDVKM. Here the CDR3 reads CASSSQTGTGDGTQYF. In DNA form, the CDR3 reads TGTGCCAGCAGTTCCCAAACCGGGACAGGGGACGGCACCCAGTACTTC.

The rearrangement uses TRBV6-5 and TRBJ1-1, with 9 positions matching TRBD1. The V gene end was trimmed by 6 bases and the J gene end by 1 base; junction bases not matched to a gene: 3. This CDR3 region has 14 residues. Germline loops: CDR1 MNHEY, CDR2 SVGAGI. The CDR3 DNA follows: TGTGCCAGCAGGGACAGGGGCCCGAACACTGAAGCTTTCTTT. It specifies CASRDRGPNTEAFF.

This rearrangement joins TRBV10-1 to TRBJ2-3; 8 bases line up with TRBD1. Germline CDR1 reads WNHNN; CDR2 reads SYGVQD (reference sequence). V was clipped by 4 bases and J by 2 bases; unmatched bases: 5. The length of the CDR3 is 15 residues. The CDR3 sequence is CASSADRANTDTQYF. CDR3 bases: TGCGCCAGCAGTGCGGACAGGGCAAACACAGATACGCAGTATTTT.

This chain links TRBV18 with TRBJ2-6, with 7 bases matching TRBD1. CDR3 length: 15 residues. After removal of 6 bases from V and 2 bases from J, the junction contained 4 bases not matched to a gene. Germline CDR1 and CDR2: KGHSH and LQKENI. CDR3 nucleotides: TGTGCCAGCTCGCGCGACAGGGCTGGGGCCAACGTCCTGACTTTC. Amino acid sequence: CASSRDRAGANVLTF.

CDR3 residues: CASSLAPSGGRETQYF. DNA of the CDR3: TGCGCCAGCAGCTTGGCACCTAGCGGGGGGCGGGAGACCCAGTACTTC. This chain links TRBV5-1 with TRBJ2-5; 11 bases fit TRBD2. Per the germline V gene, CDR1 is SGHRS and CDR2 is YFSETQ. The CDR3 extends over 16 amino acids. V lost 0 bases to trimming and J lost 5 bases; unmatched junction nucleotides: 6.